The clone carrying this T cell receptor (beta chain) was counted once. No antigen is known for it. The CDR3 extends over 13 amino acids. Germline CDR1 and CDR2: MNHEY and SMNVEV (reference sequence). V was shortened by 0 bases and J by 6 bases, with 5 bases between the two germline ends. This entry comes from a study of OX40 agonist ivuxolimab in advanced cancers. Overall study context: Three patients got partial responses; one had hepatocellular carcinoma and two had cutaneous melanoma. Whole-study findings and limits: Those patients achieving a partial response at 0.1-3.0 mg/kg showed among the lowest clonal expansion.

Any history of autoimmune disease or systemic immunosuppression disqualified patients. Sequenced by immunoSEQ multiplex PCR; TCRdb stores in-frame clones only, minus some. This table holds around 75,000 clones, approximately 78% found once. The source of this sequence is an adult with an advanced solid tumor such as melanoma, head and neck, liver or kidney cancer. The J gene is TRBJ2-2, the V gene TRBV27; D gene unclear. The source was CD4+ or CD8+ T cells sorted from blood, collected in a trial of the OX40 agonist ivuxolimab. CDR3 nucleotide sequence: TGTGCCAGCAGTTTATCAGGTCCCGGGGAGCTGTTTTTT. The encoded protein is CASSLSGPGELFF.